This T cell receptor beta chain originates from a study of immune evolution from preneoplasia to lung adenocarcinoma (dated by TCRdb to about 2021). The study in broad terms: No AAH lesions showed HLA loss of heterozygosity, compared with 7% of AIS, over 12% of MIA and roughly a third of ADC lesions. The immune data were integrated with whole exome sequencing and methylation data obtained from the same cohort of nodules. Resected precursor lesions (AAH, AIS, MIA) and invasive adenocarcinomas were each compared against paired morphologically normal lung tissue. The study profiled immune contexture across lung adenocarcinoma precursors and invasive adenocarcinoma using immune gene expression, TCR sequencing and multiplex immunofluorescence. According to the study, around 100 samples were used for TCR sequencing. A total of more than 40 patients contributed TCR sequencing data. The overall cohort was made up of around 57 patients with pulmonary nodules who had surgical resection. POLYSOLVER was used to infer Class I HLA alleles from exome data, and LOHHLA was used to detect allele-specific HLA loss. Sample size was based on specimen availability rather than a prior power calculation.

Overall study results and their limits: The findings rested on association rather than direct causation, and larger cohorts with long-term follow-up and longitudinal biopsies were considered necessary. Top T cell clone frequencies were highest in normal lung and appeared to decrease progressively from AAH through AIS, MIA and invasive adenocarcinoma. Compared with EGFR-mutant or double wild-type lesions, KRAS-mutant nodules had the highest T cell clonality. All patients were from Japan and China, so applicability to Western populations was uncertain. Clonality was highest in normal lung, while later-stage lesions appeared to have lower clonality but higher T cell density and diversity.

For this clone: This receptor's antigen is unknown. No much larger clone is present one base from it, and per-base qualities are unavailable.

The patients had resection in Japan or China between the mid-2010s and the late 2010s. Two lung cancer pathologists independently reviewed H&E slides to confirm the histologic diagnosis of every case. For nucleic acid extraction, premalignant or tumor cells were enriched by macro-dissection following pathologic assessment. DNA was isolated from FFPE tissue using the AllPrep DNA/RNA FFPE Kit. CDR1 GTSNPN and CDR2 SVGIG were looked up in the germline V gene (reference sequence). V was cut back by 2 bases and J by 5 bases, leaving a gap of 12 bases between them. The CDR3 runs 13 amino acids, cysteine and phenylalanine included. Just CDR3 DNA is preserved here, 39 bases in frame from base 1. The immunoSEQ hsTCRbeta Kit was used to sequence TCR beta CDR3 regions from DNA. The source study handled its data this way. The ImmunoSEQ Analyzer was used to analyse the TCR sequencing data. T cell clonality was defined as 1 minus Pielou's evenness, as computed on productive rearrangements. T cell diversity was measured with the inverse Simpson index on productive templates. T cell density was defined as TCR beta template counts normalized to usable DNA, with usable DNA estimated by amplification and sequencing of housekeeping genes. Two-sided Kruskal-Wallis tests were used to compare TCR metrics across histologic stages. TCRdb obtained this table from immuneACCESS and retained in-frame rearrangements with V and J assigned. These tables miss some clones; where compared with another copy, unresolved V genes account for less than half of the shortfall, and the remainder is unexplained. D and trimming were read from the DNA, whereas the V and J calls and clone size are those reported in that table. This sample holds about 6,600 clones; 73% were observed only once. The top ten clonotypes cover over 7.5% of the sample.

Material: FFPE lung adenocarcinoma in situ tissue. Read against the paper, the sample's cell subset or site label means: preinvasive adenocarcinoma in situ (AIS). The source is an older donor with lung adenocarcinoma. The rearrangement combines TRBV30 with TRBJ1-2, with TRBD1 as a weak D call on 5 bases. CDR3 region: CAWSTRGGYGYTF. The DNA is TGTGCCTGGAGTACGAGGGGAGGGTATGGCTACACCTTC.